The rows below give T cell receptor beta chains drawn from one sample of a study of blood T cells in healthy people across ages. Each CDR3 protein gets one entry after TCRdb re-called the 5' RACE reads with MiXCR. The table lists around 1.5 million distinct CDR3 sequences, 35% to 45% of them singletons. Material for sequencing was blood. Every receptor here comes from a woman younger than 35 in good health. CDR3s include the opening cysteine and the closing phenylalanine or tryptophan. The D gene is left open where the match is weak. Some rows have no size entry. The others give once, few or many, or a class for an expanded clone.

J gene	D gene	clone size	V gene	CDR3 protein	CDR3 DNA
TRBJ2-7	NA	NA	TRBV10-2	CASRTEGTPGLGVTYEQYF	TGCGCCAGCAGGACCGAGGGGACACCAGGACTCGGGGTCACCTACGAGCAGTACTTC
TRBJ2-5	NA	NA	TRBV25-1	CASSEWGARRLVNNEQYF	TGTGCCAGCAGTGAATGGGGGGCCAGAAGATTAGTGAATAATGAGCAGTACTTC
TRBJ2-3	NA	few	TRBV12-3/TRBV12-4	CASPIRTDTQYF	TGTGCCAGCCCCATCCGCACAGATACGCAGTATTTT
TRBJ2-7	TRBD2	many	TRBV6-1	CASSEATSGPYEQYF	TGTGCCAGCAGTGAAGCAACTAGCGGACCGTACGAGCAGTACTTC
TRBJ2-7	TRBD2	NA	TRBV7-6	CASSLGTSGVPYEQYF	TGTGCCAGCAGCCTCGGGACTAGCGGGGTCCCCTACGAGCAGTACTTC
TRBJ2-7	NA	NA	TRBV6-5	CASGRSRTYEQYF	TGTGCCAGCGGCAGATCGAGGACCTACGAGCAGTACTTC
TRBJ2-3	TRBD1	few	TRBV20-1	CSARGRQGARTDTQYF	TGCAGTGCTAGAGGCCGACAGGGGGCGCGAACAGATACGCAGTATTTT
TRBJ1-5	NA	many	TRBV3-1	CASSSSGGNQPQHF	TGTGCCAGCAGCTCCTCGGGTGGCAATCAGCCCCAGCATTTT
TRBJ2-5	NA	few	TRBV27	CASSSIGKMQYF	TGTGCCAGCAGTTCGATAGGAAAGATGCAGTACTTC
TRBJ2-2	TRBD2	NA	TRBV7-9	CASSRRRLAEYTGELFF	TGTGCCAGCAGCCGACGAAGACTAGCGGAATACACCGGGGAGCTGTTTTTT
TRBJ1-2	NA	NA	TRBV29-1	CRAGHPNYGYTF	TGCAGAGCGGGACACCCTAACTATGGCTACACCTTC
TRBJ2-1	TRBD2	NA	TRBV24-1	CATSDGLAGITEQFF	TGTGCCACCAGTGACGGACTAGCGGGGATTACTGAGCAGTTCTTC
TRBJ2-3	NA	few	TRBV24-1	CATSDPTGPTDTQYF	TGTGCCACCAGTGATCCGACAGGACCCACAGATACGCAGTATTTT
TRBJ2-1	TRBD2	NA	TRBV20-1	CSAQLAGDSYNEQFF	TGCAGTGCACAACTAGCGGGGGACTCCTACAATGAGCAGTTCTTC
TRBJ2-7	TRBD2	few	TRBV6-5	CASSPGSGSAEQYF	TGTGCCAGCAGTCCCGGAAGCGGGAGCGCCGAGCAGTACTTC
TRBJ2-7	TRBD2	few	TRBV12-3/TRBV12-4	CASRPSGSLGYEQYF	TGTGCCAGCAGACCGAGCGGGAGTCTTGGGTACGAGCAGTACTTC
TRBJ1-1	NA	few	TRBV6-1	CAMKVGSNTEAFF	TGTGCCATGAAAGTGGGGTCGAACACTGAAGCTTTCTTT
TRBJ2-5	TRBD1	few	TRBV28	CASSETGPGETQYF	TGTGCCAGCAGTGAGACAGGGCCTGGGGAGACCCAGTACTTC
TRBJ2-1	NA	NA	TRBV28	CASSFSEIGEQFF	TGTGCCAGCAGTTTTAGTGAAATTGGTGAGCAGTTCTTC
TRBJ2-7	NA	few	TRBV12-3/TRBV12-4	CASSLWVSGYEQYF	TGTGCCAGCAGTTTATGGGTTAGTGGGTACGAGCAGTACTTC
TRBJ2-7	NA	NA	TRBV5-1	CASSQLAESSYEQYF	TGCGCCAGCAGCCAATTAGCGGAGTCCTCCTACGAGCAGTACTTC
TRBJ1-2	NA	few	TRBV7-2	CASSLGGTSYGYTF	TGTGCCAGCAGCTTAGGAGGGACAAGCTATGGCTACACCTTC
TRBJ2-7	NA	NA	TRBV30	CAWSGTGGGEQYF	TGTGCCTGGAGTGGGACAGGAGGGGGCGAGCAGTACTTC
TRBJ2-1	NA	NA	TRBV7-2	CASSPGTGENNEQFF	TGTGCCAGCAGCCCGGGGACCGGAGAAAACAATGAGCAGTTCTTC